The source of this T cell receptor (beta chain) is a study of cytomegalovirus exposure and HLA in healthy donors (dated by TCRdb to about 2017). With regard to the full study: An earlier analysis of some 600 of the donors reported 276 Gb of sequence data and about 120 million unique TCR beta sequences obtained from around 170 million T cells. To predict cytomegalovirus infection status, the study combined high-throughput TCR immunosequencing, statistical association of individual TCRs with disease status, and machine learning. Rather than drawing on any new phenotypic data, the later analysis identified candidate immune exposures from TCR beta sequences and the way those sequences occurred across donors. The number of typed donors differed by locus: roughly 629-640 for A, B, C, DRB1 and DQB1; 500 to 550 for DQA1; 606 for DPA1; and some 450 for DPB1. Of the roughly 400 genotyped donors, 81% fell in the genetic ancestry cluster associated with self-reported Caucasian donors. HLA typing included class I and class II loci at four-digit resolution. In a later genetic analysis, genome-wide SNP genotypes for about three fifths of the 666 donors were used, and that subset was treated as a discovery cohort. Roughly five DR-DQ haplotypes were treated as single units for association and clustering because of strong linkage in the cohort. Donor age, sex, ethnicity and CMV serostatus were compiled together with the repertoire data. In addition to the first cohort of roughly 670 subjects, a separate validation cohort of approximately 110 different subjects was used. The T cell repertoires of several hundred subjects were profiled by immunosequencing and related to cytomegalovirus serostatus. An earlier analysis of approximately 630 of the donors applied high-throughput TCR beta sequencing to assess whether each TCR beta V gene segment acted as functional or pseudogenic. In a later analysis, previously published TCR beta repertoires from some 640 donors were re-analyzed and high-resolution HLA genotyping was added so that TCR occurrence patterns could be studied. The study was designed to test whether signatures of past pathogen exposure could be identified by cataloging public T cell receptors. Across 300 to 400 genotyped donors of the cohort, an average of 235,054 unique TCR beta nucleotide sequences per donor were sequenced, and 15% to 20% of those sequences were non-productive. About 300 gigabases of sequencing data and approximately 92 million unique TCR sequences made up an early release that covered approximately 650 HLA-typed donors. All discovery cohort repertoires had been generated on a single sequencing platform. Study-wide conclusions, independent of this receptor: The only immune exposure information available for the cohort was CMV serostatus. The 87-base-pair reads could not distinguish some IMGT-functional V segments, including TRBV6-2 and TRBV6-3, so those segments were excluded. The authors suggested that the approach could potentially be generalized to other disease states and immunological phenotypes. According to a later analysis, most CMV-associated TCR beta chains appeared to be HLA-restricted, and the HLA associations seemed to be driven largely by CMV exposure. HLA typing was unavailable for some donors at each locus, so association tests used only the typed subset. Compared with equally common non-associated chains, HLA-associated TCR beta chains in a later analysis were more clonally expanded and had lower generation probabilities. A further reported finding was that TCR beta sequences accurately predicted the HLA-A and HLA-B alleles for most subjects in the first cohort. A total of fewer than 200 TCR beta chains were listed by the study as associated with cytomegalovirus. The earlier analysis of 587 of the donors excluded over 15 rarely observed V segments, including chromosome 9 orphons, because counts were too low. In a later analysis, 16,951 TCR beta sequences were associated with specific HLA alleles at a false discovery rate of 0.05. In both the original and validation cohorts, the classifier was reported to diagnose cytomegalovirus status with high specificity and sensitivity. In vitro tests confirmed that a few of the cytomegalovirus-associated TCR beta chains recognize cytomegalovirus antigens. In this cohort, only TCR beta chains were sequenced, and detectable features were limited by the absence of alpha or paired-chain data. Most TCR sequences were observed very rarely across donors, whereas some public TCRs were present in many individuals. When HLA alleles, especially DR and DQ, strongly co-occurred, attributing TCR associations to individual alleles was difficult. Roughly uniform sequencing depth across donors was assumed in presence/absence analyses, although this assumption may not hold. A cluster of highly shared sequence variants was judged likely to be a technical artifact of the sequencing pipeline. Linkage disequilibrium might explain the correlated functional status among segregating V segments, but an unknown experimental factor could not be ruled out. According to a later analysis, parvovirus B19, influenza, CMV and Epstein-Barr virus appeared linked to several top co-occurrence clusters. Compared with the approximately 700-donor mean, donors in an Asian-associated ancestry cluster had fewer N-insertions in productive TCRs, according to a later genetic analysis. An association between a missense DCLRE1C variant and V-gene and J-gene trimming of TCR beta chains was found in a later genetic analysis and replicated in an independent cohort. Broadly in line with IMGT annotations, most TCR beta V segments showed up in productive rearrangements about 87% or about 30% of the time in an earlier analysis of several hundred of the donors. In a later analysis, the rate of TCR association differed among HLA loci, with DRB1 alleles having the most associated TCRs and HLA-C alleles having the fewest.

The CDR1 and CDR2 encoded by the germline V gene (reference sequence) are MNHNY and SVGAGI. The CDR3 sequence holds 14 residues, the cysteine and phenylalanine included. Only the CDR3 region is kept as DNA, spanning 42 bases read in frame from base 1. The V end loses 4 bases and the J end loses 10 bases, and a stretch of 17 bases separates them. The library was built by means of the immunoSEQ multiplex PCR assay. For the multiplex PCR, a mixture combining 60 forward primers for TCR Vbeta segments and 13 reverse primers for TCR Jbeta segments was used. Amplification of the CDR3 region of rearranged TCR beta genes was performed with a multiplex PCR assay on genomic DNA. Amplified TCR beta libraries were sequenced as 87-base-pair reads on the Illumina HiSeq System. The paper's processing steps were these. A later analysis tallied around 82 million unique TCR beta chains across the 660 or so repertoires, and approximately 9.9 million of those chains were shared by two or more donors. Raw reads were error-corrected and collapsed into unique sequences by a nearest-neighbor algorithm in which closely related sequences were merged to remove PCR and sequencing errors. CDR3 sequences were aligned to IMGT reference sequences to assign V, D and J gene segments. Each retained sequence needed at least a six-nucleotide match to both a V gene segment and a J gene segment. Rearrangements were called productive when the CDR3 lacked stop codons and stayed in frame with V and J; all others were non-productive. CDR3 was defined according to IMGT convention as the region running from the second conserved V-encoded cysteine to the conserved J-encoded phenylalanine. In an earlier analysis of roughly 580 of the donors, sequences lacking an unambiguous match to a single V gene segment were excluded. In an earlier analysis of approximately 590 of the donors, V segments were called functional above 56.7% productive rearrangements and were called segregating when the between-donor standard deviation exceeded 5%. To diagnose cytomegalovirus status from the catalog of TCR beta chain sequences, a statistical classification framework was built. A later analysis assigned V and J genes by comparing TCR nucleotide sequences with IMGT/GENE-DB human TR gene sequences. Using the TCRdist pipeline, a later analysis assigned CDR3 sequences along with most-parsimonious VDJ recombination scenarios. In a later analysis, each TCR beta chain was defined by its CDR3 amino acid sequence together with its V-gene family, and reads lacking a unique V-gene family were excluded. To address suspected cross-contamination and a sequencing artifact, a later analysis removed some 620 highly shared, low-generation-probability nucleotide sequences. For each public chain, a later analysis derived a clonal expansion index from normalized ranks of inferred template counts within each repertoire. In a later analysis, generation probabilities were computed using a VDJ recombination model fitted to out-of-frame rearrangements, and the results were checked against IGoR. In a later analysis, TCR-TCR, TCR-HLA and TCR-CMV co-occurrence was scored with hypergeometric tests, and a repertoire-size bias correction was applied to TCR pairs. False discovery rates were estimated in a later analysis by permuting HLA or CMV assignments 20 times. In a later analysis, co-occurring TCRs were grouped with DBSCAN, and TCRdist sequence similarity was added when clustering was performed within HLA-allele-positive subsets. Co-occurrence clustering excluded repertoires with fewer than 30,000 or more than 120,000 public chains, plus five with anomalous nucleotide sharing. As stored in TCRdb, this immuneACCESS dataset retains in-frame rearrangements with V and J assigned. A fraction of the clones does not appear; measured against another copy, unresolved V genes explain less than half of the discrepancy, and the remainder lacks a known reason. V, J and clone size were drawn from that table, and D and trimming were deduced from the DNA. The sample includes 150,000 to 200,000 clones, with about four fifths observed a single time. Approximately 6% of the sample is in the top ten clones.

The cohort consisted of approximately 670 healthy bone marrow donors. Cohort members were all nominally healthy when sampled, although unrecorded immune exposures were likely present. The donor tested CMV seropositive and was one of the 289 seropositive cohort members. Each donor provided a peripheral blood sample, and peripheral blood mononuclear cells were used for TCR beta sequencing. The Qiagen DNeasy Blood Extraction Kit was used to extract genomic DNA from the blood cell samples. Worth noting for this clone: What antigen it recognizes has not been identified. Base qualities are not provided; no much larger clone lies one nucleotide away.

This clonotype originated in a woman between 25 and 40 years old in good health and CMV-seropositive. The sequenced material came from PBMCs. The receptor chain draws on TRBV6-6 and TRBJ2-4; the best D guess is TRBD2, with 5 bases matching. The nucleotide sequence is given as TGTGCCAGCAGTTCCGGGATCCTAAATGAGATTCAGTACTTC. It is translated as CASSSGILNEIQYF.